The 10 T cell receptor beta chains presented below share a single source sample, sequenced in a study of blood T cell repertoires in COVID-19. Sequenced by immunoSEQ multiplex PCR; TCRdb stores in-frame clones only, minus some. Of approximately 330,000 clones in the sample, approximately 86% were seen once. The sample was peripheral blood. These receptors all stem from a man aged 25-45 years with COVID-19, enrolled during active disease.

The chain is built from TRBV15 and TRBJ1-3, with D hard to call. The CDR3 sequence is 15 residues long. Trimming removed 6 bases at V and 4 bases at J, with 16 bases between. Germline V lookup: CDR1 LNHNV, CDR2 YYDKDF (reference sequence). The CDR3 region has the DNA TGTGCCACCAGTACCACCGGGAATCCGGGAAACACCATATATTTT. Translated: CATSTTGNPGNTIYF.

The genes are TRBV19 and TRBJ2-5; the match to TRBD2 covers 9 bases. CDR3 length equals 15 residues. The V gene's germline CDR1 is LNHDA and CDR2 SQIVND (reference sequence). Unmatched junction bases numbered 3, after V lost 3 bases and J lost 1 base. For the CDR3, the DNA is TGTGCCAGTAGTATCATGACTAGCGGCCAAGAGACCCAGTACTTC. It yields the protein CASSIMTSGQETQYF.

The chain uses TRBV15 and TRBJ2-4, with D maybe TRBD2 (6 bases). Germline values: CDR1 LNHNV, CDR2 YYDKDF (reference sequence). There are 15 residues in the CDR3. Trimming left V 5 bases short and J 4 bases short, with 15 bases between. The CDR3 spells CATSAGGGGKNIQYF. CDR3 nucleotides: TGTGCCACCAGCGCTGGGGGTGGGGGGAAAAACATTCAGTACTTC.

The chain uses TRBV7-9 and TRBJ1-5; possibly TRBD1 for D (6 bases). V lost 5 bases and J 4 bases, leaving 18 bases between the germline ends. CDR1 and CDR2 (germline): SEHNR, FQNEAQ (reference sequence). The CDR3 consists of 16 residues. CDR3 bases: TGTGCCAGCAGCCCGACCGGGACAATAATTAATCAGCCCCAGCATTTT. It translates to CASSPTGTIINQPQHF.

Comments on this clone: One junction end does not reproduce the germline sequence, and a read error may be involved. The chain uses TRBV9 and TRBJ1-4; D remains unclear. Germline values: CDR1 SGDLS, CDR2 YYNGEE. The CDR3 contains 10 residues. The CDR3 loop is CASSVGSISF. The DNA of the CDR3 is TGTGCCAGCAGCGTAGGGTCAATCAGTTTT.

This rearrangement joins TRBV6-6 to TRBJ1-4; TRBD1 agrees at 7 bases. J lost 9 bases, V lost 0 bases, and 7 bases had no gene match. The length of the CDR3 is 15 residues. The germline V gene encodes CDR1 MNHNY and CDR2 SVGAGI (reference sequence). CDR3 sequence: CASSYSRQGTKKLFF. The CDR3 DNA follows: TGTGCCAGCAGTTACTCAAGACAGGGAACGAAAAAACTGTTTTTT.

J is TRBJ2-2 and V is TRBV4-1; 7 nucleotides line up with TRBD2. CDR1 and CDR2 (germline): MGHRA, YSYEKL. V lost 4 bases and J lost 0; bases outside the gene matches: 11. The CDR3 is 18 amino acids. In nucleotides, the CDR3 is TGCGCCAGCAGCCTTTCCCCAGCGGGAAACGCGAACACCGGGGAGCTGTTTTTT. Translating it yields CASSLSPAGNANTGELFF.

The chain couples TRBV3-1 (or the pseudogene TRBV3-2) to TRBJ2-2; D is perhaps TRBD1 (6 bases). Trimming removed 2 bases at V and 6 bases at J, with 10 bases between. Germline V gene sequence: CDR1 LGHDT, CDR2 YNNKEL (reference sequence). The CDR3 is made up of 14 amino acids. The CDR3 is CASSQQTGAGELFF. The CDR3 nucleotides are TGTGCCAGCAGCCAACAGACAGGTGCCGGGGAGCTGTTTTTT.

V usage is TRBV6-6 and J usage is TRBJ1-2; 12 positions match TRBD1. The CDR3 totals 16 residues. J gave up 1 base and V 4 bases, and 4 bases lay outside the gene matches. Germline lookup yields CDR1 MNHNY and CDR2 SVGAGI (reference sequence). In DNA form, the CDR3 reads TGTGCCAGCAGTTCCGGGACAGGGGGCGATAACTATGGCTACACCTTC. Its translation: CASSSGTGGDNYGYTF.

This clone was detected once. The chain carries TRBV23-1 and TRBJ2-4; 7 nucleotides align to TRBD1. TRBV23-1 is an ORF; its function is uncertain. This CDR3 comprises 17 residues. With V trimmed by 1 base and J by 15 bases, 21 bases remained unmatched. CDR3 DNA: TGCGCCAGCAGTCAATACCGGGACAGCTCTAGCCAAAAAATGGGGTACTTC. Protein: CASSQYRDSSSQKMGYF.